This TCR beta chain was found in a study of CD8+ T cells in alopecia areata. Study at large: Those patients who were treated received oral tofacitinib, which was given at 5 to 10 mg twice daily for moderate-to-severe alopecia areata. Severity was scored as percentage of affected scalp area in treated patients. Study observations and caveats: Scalp lesions, especially in alopecia totalis/universalis, had higher clonality than normal scalp. Scalp samples also yield sequences from resident alphabeta T cells of normal skin.

Reverse transcribed after extraction, RNA yielded cDNA as the sequencing template. The assay was immunoSEQ multiplex PCR, and TCRdb's table has in-frame clones only and misses some. The table records 15,000 to 20,000 clones, over 50% of them present only once. The sample holds a few counts of this clone. Antigen: not known. Described treatment: oral pan-JAK inhibitor, 5-10 mg twice daily. From alopecia areata patients, lesional scalp punch biopsies and peripheral blood were collected. The material sequenced was skin, taken at week 4, from a patient treated with tofacitinib. This clonotype originated in a human donor with alopecia areata.

The CDR3 bases are TGCGCCAGCAGCCCAGCCAGGGGCCATGAGCAGTTCTTC. Its protein product is CASSPARGHEQFF. This rearrangement joins TRBV5-1 to TRBJ2-1, with D perhaps TRBD1 (6 bases). V was cut by 4 bases and J by 8 bases, with 13 bases left in between. Germline V gene data show CDR1 as SGHRS and CDR2 as YFSETQ. There are 13 residues in the CDR3.